This TCR beta chain was captured in a study of kidney transplant recipient with SARS-CoV-2 infection (dated by TCRdb to the early 2020s). The meaning of the sample's time point label: pre-pandemic baseline sample and day 111 after first positive SARS-CoV-2 test. This clonotype was counted ten times or more. Its antigen has not been determined. No base quality information exists; no much larger clone differs at one position. Based on the germline V gene, the CDR1 and CDR2 sequences are SGHRS and YFSETQ. Between the V and J ends, shortened by 0 bases and 4 bases respectively, the junction contains 7 bases. The CDR3 starts with the cysteine, ends with the phenylalanine, and has 13 residues. The only DNA kept is the CDR3, 39 bases in frame from the first base. Instrument used: Illumina MiSeq. Profiling of the peripheral T cell repertoire was carried out for human TCRbeta genes. On the study's bioinformatics: Differential clonotype abundance was tested with beta-binomial modelling to account for variability over time. Clonotypes that had expanded were screened against the ImmuneCODE reference database of SARS-CoV-2-associated TCRs and mapped onto regions of the viral genome. Additional repertoire analyses examined TRBV gene usage, CDR3 length, CDR3 amino acid overlap between time points, distributions of clonotype abundance, and Jaccard similarity. TCRdb took the public reads, trimmed them with fastp at Q25, ran MiXCR for clone calling and kept in-frame beta chains. CDR3 protein sequences are deduplicated, and each keeps its most common genes and DNA. The V and J calls here are based on TCRdb, not the publication. The sample profile shows fewer than 250,000 distinct CDR3 sequences; more than 25% of them were found once. The ten top clones hold around 7.8% of the sample.

The sample in question was a blood sample, obtained at baseline and between days 110 and 120 from a kidney transplant recipient. The V and J genes are TRBV5-1 and TRBJ2-5; TRBD1 is perhaps the D gene, given 5 matching bases. The receptor was derived from a male patient in his 30s who had COVID-19 and was a kidney transplant recipient. A transplant means some T cells may be of graft donor rather than patient origin. CDR3 sequence: CASSLDRSETQYF. In nucleotides, the sequence is TGCGCCAGCAGCTTGGACAGGTCAGAGACCCAGTACTTC.